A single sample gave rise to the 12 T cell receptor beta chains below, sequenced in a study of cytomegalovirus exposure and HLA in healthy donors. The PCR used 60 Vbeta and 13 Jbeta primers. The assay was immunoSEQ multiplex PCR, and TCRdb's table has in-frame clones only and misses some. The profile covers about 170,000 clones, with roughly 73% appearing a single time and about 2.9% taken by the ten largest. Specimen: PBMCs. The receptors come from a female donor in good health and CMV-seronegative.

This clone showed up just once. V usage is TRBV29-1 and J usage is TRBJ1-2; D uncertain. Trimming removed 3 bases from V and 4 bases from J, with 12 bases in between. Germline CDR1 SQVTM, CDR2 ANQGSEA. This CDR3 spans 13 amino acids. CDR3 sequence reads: CSVDLGSIYGYTF. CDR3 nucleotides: TGCAGCGTTGACTTGGGCAGCATCTATGGCTACACCTTC. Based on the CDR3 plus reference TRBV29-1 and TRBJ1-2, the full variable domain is SAVISQKPSRDICQRGTSLTIQCQVDSQVTMMFWYRQQPGQSLTLIATANQGSEATYESGFVIDKFPISRPNLTFSTLTVSNMSPEDSSIYLCSVDLGSIYGYTFGSGTRLTVV.

Here the CDR3 reads CASSAGLVGNEQFF. CDR3 sequence (DNA): TGTGCCAGCAGCGCCGGACTAGTCGGCAATGAGCAGTTCTTC. This chain uses TRBV7-8 with TRBJ2-1; 7 nucleotides match TRBD2. The CDR3 runs 14 residues. CDR1 is SGHVS, CDR2 FQNEAQ, per germline. The V segment lost 5 bases and the J segment 6 bases; nucleotides outside the gene matches: 7.

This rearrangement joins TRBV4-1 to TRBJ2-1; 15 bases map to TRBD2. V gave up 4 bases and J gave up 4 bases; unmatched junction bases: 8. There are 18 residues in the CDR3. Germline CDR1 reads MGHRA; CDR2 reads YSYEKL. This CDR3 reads CASSPSGTSGGTYNEQFF. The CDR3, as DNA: TGCGCCAGCAGCCCGTCCGGGACTAGCGGGGGGACTTACAATGAGCAGTTCTTC.

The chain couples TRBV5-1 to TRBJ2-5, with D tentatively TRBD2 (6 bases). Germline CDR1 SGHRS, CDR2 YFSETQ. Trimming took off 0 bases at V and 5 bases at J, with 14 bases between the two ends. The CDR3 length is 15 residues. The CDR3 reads CASSLVGGSGETQYF. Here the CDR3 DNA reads TGCGCCAGCAGCTTGGTCGGGGGATCGGGGGAGACCCAGTACTTC.

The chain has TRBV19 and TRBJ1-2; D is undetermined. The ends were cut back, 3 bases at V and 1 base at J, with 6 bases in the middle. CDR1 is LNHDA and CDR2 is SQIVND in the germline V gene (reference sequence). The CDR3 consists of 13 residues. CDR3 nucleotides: TGTGCCAGTAGTATCGGGGATAACTATGGCTACACCTTC. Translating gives CASSIGDNYGYTF.

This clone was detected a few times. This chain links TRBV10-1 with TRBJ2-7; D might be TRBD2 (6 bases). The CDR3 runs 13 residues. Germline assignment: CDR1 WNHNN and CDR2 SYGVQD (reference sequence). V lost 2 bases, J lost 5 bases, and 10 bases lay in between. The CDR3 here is CASSEDGSHEQYF. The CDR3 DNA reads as TGCGCCAGCAGTGAGGACGGGAGCCACGAGCAGTACTTC.

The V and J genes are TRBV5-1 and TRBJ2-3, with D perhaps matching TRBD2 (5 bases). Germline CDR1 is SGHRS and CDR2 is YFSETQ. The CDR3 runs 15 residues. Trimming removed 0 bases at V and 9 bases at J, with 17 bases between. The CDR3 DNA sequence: TGCGCCAGCAGCTTGGAGGCCCTAGCCGTGAGGACGCAGTATTTT. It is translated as CASSLEALAVRTQYF.

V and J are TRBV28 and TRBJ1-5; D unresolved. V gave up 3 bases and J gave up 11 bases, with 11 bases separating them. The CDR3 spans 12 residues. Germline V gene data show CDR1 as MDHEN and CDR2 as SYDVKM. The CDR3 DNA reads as TGTGCCAGCAGTTTGCGGCTGGAAGCCCAGCATTTT. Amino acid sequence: CASSLRLEAQHF.

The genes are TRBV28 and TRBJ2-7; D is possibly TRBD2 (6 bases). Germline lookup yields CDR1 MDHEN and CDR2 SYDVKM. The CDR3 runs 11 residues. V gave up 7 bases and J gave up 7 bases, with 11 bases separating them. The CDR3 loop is CASKEGREQYF. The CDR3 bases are TGTGCCAGCAAGGAGGGCAGGGAGCAGTACTTC.

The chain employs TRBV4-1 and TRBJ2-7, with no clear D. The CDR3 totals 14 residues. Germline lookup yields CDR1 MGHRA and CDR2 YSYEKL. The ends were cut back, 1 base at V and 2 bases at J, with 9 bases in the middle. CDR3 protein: CASSQASTPYEQYF. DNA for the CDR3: TGCGCCAGCAGCCAAGCATCTACCCCCTACGAGCAGTACTTC.

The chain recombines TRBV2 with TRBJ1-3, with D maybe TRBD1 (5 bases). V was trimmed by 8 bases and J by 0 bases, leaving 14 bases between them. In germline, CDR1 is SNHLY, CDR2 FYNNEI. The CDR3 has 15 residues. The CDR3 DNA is TGTGCCAGCCAAGGGGAGGCCCGCTCTGGAAACACCATATATTTT. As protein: CASQGEARSGNTIYF.

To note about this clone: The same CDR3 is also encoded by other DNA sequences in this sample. The CDR3 sequence is CAWSVGLATSTDTQYF. The DNA of the CDR3 is TGTGCCTGGAGTGTAGGGCTAGCAACAAGCACAGATACGCAGTATTTT. This sequence joins TRBV30 and TRBJ2-3; possible D gene TRBD2, 5 bases. The V gene lost 0 bases and the J gene lost 0 bases, with 13 bases spanning the gap. This CDR3 is built from 16 residues. Germline V CDR1 and CDR2: GTSNPN, SVGIG (reference sequence).